This T cell receptor (beta chain) was retrieved from a study of metastatic and nonmetastatic thyroid tumors. This clone was observed a handful of times. Each patient came to thyroid surgery without any prior treatment (of any kind). The germline V gene encodes CDR1 SGHAT and CDR2 FQNNGV. J was trimmed by 4 bases and V by 3 bases; bases with no gene match: 15. CDR3 length equals 18 residues. In the original workflow: Between-group CDR3 differences, defined by clinicopathological status, yielded a distant-metastasis classifier for papillary thyroid cancer. Using MiXCR, TCRdb reanalyzed the PCR reads. TCRdb assigned the V and J calls; the authors' analysis was not used. The sample has about 4,000 clones; nearly 35% are singletons.

The TCR originated in a female donor with papillary thyroid cancer or a benign thyroid nodule (not recorded which). Some clones in this sample may be carry-over from other donors' samples. The specimen sequenced was adjacent normal tissue. The chain combines TRBV11-2 with TRBJ1-1; 9 nucleotides match TRBD1. The CDR3 spells CASSFGGWDRVKSTEAFF. CDR3 bases: TGTGCCAGCAGCTTTGGGGGGTGGGACAGGGTGAAGAGCACTGAAGCTTTCTTT.